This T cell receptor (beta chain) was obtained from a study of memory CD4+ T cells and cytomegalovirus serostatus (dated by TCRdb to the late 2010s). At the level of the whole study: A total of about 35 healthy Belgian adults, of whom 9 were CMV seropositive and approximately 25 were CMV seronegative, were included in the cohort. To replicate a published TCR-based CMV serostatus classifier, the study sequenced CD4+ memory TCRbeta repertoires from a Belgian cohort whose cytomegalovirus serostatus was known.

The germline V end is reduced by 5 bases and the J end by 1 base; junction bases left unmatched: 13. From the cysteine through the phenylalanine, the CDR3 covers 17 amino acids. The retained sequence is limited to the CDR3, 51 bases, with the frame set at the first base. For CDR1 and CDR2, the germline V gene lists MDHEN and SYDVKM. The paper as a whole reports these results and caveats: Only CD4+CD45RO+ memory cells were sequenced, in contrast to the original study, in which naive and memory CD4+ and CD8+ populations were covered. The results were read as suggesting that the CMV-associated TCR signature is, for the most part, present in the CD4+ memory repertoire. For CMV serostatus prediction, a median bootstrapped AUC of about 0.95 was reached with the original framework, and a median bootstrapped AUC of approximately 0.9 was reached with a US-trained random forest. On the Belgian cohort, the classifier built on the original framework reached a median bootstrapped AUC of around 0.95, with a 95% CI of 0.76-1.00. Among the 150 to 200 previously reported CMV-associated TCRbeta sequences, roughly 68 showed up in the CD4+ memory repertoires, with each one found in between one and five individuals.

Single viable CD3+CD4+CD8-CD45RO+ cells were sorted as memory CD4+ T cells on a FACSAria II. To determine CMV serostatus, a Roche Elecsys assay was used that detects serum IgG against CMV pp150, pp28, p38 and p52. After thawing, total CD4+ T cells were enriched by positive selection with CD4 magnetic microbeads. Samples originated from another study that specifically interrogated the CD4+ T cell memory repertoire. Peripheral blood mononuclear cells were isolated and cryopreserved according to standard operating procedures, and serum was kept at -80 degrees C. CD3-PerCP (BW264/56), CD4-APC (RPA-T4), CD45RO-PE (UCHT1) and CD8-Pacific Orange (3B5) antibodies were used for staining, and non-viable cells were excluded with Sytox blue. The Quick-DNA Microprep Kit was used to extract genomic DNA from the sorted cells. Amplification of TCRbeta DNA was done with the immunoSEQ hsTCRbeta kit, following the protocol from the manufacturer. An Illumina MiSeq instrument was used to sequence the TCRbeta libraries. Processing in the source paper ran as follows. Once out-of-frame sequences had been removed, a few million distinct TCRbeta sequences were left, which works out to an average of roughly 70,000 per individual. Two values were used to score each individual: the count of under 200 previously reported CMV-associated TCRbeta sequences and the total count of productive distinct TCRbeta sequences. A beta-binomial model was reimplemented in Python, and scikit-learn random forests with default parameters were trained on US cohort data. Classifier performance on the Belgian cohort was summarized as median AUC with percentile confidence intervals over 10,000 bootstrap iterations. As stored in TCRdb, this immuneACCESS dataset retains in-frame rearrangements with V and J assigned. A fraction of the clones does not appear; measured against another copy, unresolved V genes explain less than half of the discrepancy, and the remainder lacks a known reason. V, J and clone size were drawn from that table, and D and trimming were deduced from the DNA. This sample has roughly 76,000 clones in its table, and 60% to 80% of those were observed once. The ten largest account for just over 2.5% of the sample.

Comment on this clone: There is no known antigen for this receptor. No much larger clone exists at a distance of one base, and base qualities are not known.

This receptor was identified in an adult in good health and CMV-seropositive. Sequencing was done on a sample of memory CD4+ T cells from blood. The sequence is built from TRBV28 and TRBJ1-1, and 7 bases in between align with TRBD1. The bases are TGTGCCAGCAGTACCAGACAGGGTGATAGGGGGAACACTGAAGCTTTCTTT. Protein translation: CASSTRQGDRGNTEAFF.